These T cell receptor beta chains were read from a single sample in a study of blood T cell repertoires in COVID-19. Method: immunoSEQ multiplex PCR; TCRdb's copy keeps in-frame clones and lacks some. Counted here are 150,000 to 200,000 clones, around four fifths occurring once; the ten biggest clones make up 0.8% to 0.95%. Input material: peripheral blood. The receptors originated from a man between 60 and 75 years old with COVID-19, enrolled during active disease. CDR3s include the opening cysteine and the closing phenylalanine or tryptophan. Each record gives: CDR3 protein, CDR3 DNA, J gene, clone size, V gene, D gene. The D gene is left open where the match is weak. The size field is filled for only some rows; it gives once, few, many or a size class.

CDR3: CASSPRGHQRETQYF
DNA: TGTGCCAGCAGCCCCCGAGGGCACCAACGAGAGACCCAGTACTTC
J: TRBJ2-5
size: .
V: TRBV14
D: .

CDR3: CASSQVWTPGQSSYEQYF
DNA: TGCGCCAGCAGCCAAGTTTGGACCCCGGGACAGAGCTCCTACGAGCAGTACTTC
J: TRBJ2-7
size: .
V: TRBV4-1
D: TRBD1

CDR3: CASSLMPQGSHPEKLFF
DNA: TGTGCCAGCAGCTTAATGCCTCAGGGATCCCATCCTGAAAAACTGTTTTTT
J: TRBJ1-4
size: .
V: TRBV7-2
D: .

CDR3: CASSFSPAGAYGYTF
DNA: TGTGCCAGCAGTTTCTCCCCCGCAGGGGCCTATGGCTACACCTTC
J: TRBJ1-2
size: few
V: TRBV27
D: .

CDR3: CASSPSSGLAGAHGKQFF
DNA: TGTGCCAGCTCACCTTCTTCCGGACTAGCGGGAGCCCACGGCAAGCAGTTCTTC
J: TRBJ2-1
size: .
V: TRBV18
D: TRBD2

CDR3: CASSSLQTHLGNEQFF
DNA: TGTGCCAGCAGCTCCCTTCAGACTCACCTCGGGAATGAGCAGTTCTTC
J: TRBJ2-1
size: .
V: TRBV7-2
D: .

CDR3: CASSGTGYEKLFF
DNA: TGCGCCAGCAGTGGGACAGGGTATGAAAAACTGTTTTTT
J: TRBJ1-4
size: .
V: TRBV5-1
D: TRBD1

CDR3: CASSGSAGERYEQYF
DNA: TGTGCCAGCAGTGGATCTGCAGGGGAGAGGTACGAGCAGTACTTC
J: TRBJ2-7
size: .
V: TRBV25-1
D: .

CDR3: CASSFSLAADTQYF
DNA: TGTGCCAGCAGTTTTAGTTTAGCTGCAGATACGCAGTATTTT
J: TRBJ2-3
size: .
V: TRBV28
D: .

CDR3: CASSITGDTEAFF
DNA: TGTGCCAGTAGTATAACGGGGGACACTGAAGCTTTCTTT
J: TRBJ1-1
size: .
V: TRBV19
D: .

CDR3: CASMHTGLPQHF
DNA: TGTGCCAGCATGCACACAGGGCTACCCCAGCATTTT
J: TRBJ1-5
size: .
V: TRBV6-5
D: .

CDR3: CASSFIGGAETQYF
DNA: TGTGCCAGCAGCTTCATAGGGGGCGCGGAGACCCAGTACTTC
J: TRBJ2-5
size: .
V: TRBV11-2
D: TRBD1

CDR3: CASLTNRVSGGYTF
DNA: TGTGCCAGCCTTACCAACAGGGTCTCAGGCGGCTACACCTTC
J: TRBJ1-2
size: few
V: TRBV5-8
D: .

CDR3: CASSPKQGIGYTF
DNA: TGTGCCAGCAGCCCAAAACAGGGGATTGGCTACACCTTC
J: TRBJ1-2
size: .
V: TRBV3-1/TRBV3-2
D: TRBD1

CDR3: CATSRGGYGYTF
DNA: TGTGCCACCAGCAGAGGGGGCTACGGCTACACCTTC
J: TRBJ1-2
size: .
V: TRBV15
D: .

CDR3: CASSLDGTSGRAREQFF
DNA: TGTGCCAGCAGCTTAGATGGGACTAGCGGGAGGGCTCGGGAGCAGTTCTTC
J: TRBJ2-1
size: once
V: TRBV7-2
D: TRBD2

CDR3: CASSIDLRGRYTF
DNA: TGTGCCAGTAGTATAGATCTTAGGGGCCGCTACACCTTC
J: TRBJ1-2
size: .
V: TRBV19
D: .

CDR3: CASSISGTDFAGNTIYF
DNA: TGTGCCAGTAGTATTTCCGGGACTGACTTTGCAGGAAACACCATATATTTT
J: TRBJ1-3
size: .
V: TRBV19
D: .

CDR3: CASSLFTGASYEQYF
DNA: TGTGCCAGCAGCTTGTTCACAGGGGCTTCCTACGAGCAGTACTTC
J: TRBJ2-7
size: .
V: TRBV5-8
D: TRBD1

CDR3: CASSFKGLGETQYF
DNA: TGTGCCAGCAGCTTCAAGGGGTTGGGAGAGACCCAGTACTTC
J: TRBJ2-5
size: .
V: TRBV5-4
D: .

CDR3: CASSQDYRGNEQFF
DNA: TGCGCCAGCAGCCAAGACTACAGGGGCAATGAGCAGTTCTTC
J: TRBJ2-1
size: .
V: TRBV4-3
D: TRBD1

CDR3: CASSATGLPYEQYF
DNA: TGTGCCAGCAGCGCTACGGGTCTCCCCTACGAGCAGTACTTC
J: TRBJ2-7
size: .
V: TRBV9
D: .

CDR3: CASSFRPSQGTEAFF
DNA: TGTGCCAGCAGTTTTCGACCGTCTCAGGGCACTGAAGCTTTCTTT
J: TRBJ1-1
size: .
V: TRBV28
D: .

CDR3: CAWISGGFNYGYTF
DNA: TGTGCCTGGATATCCGGGGGGTTTAACTATGGCTACACCTTC
J: TRBJ1-2
size: .
V: TRBV30
D: .

CDR3: CASGLVPRRAGVSEQYF
DNA: TGTGCTAGTGGTTTGGTACCCCGGAGAGCGGGAGTTTCCGAGCAGTACTTC
J: TRBJ2-7
size: .
V: TRBV12-5
D: TRBD2

CDR3: CASRQQGAFKLFF
DNA: TGTGCCAGCCGTCAACAGGGGGCGTTCAAACTGTTTTTT
J: TRBJ1-4
size: .
V: TRBV28
D: TRBD1

CDR3: CASSPRTGGDGYTF
DNA: TGTGCCAGCAGTCCCCGGACAGGGGGCGATGGCTACACCTTC
J: TRBJ1-2
size: .
V: TRBV2
D: TRBD1

CDR3: CASSLPDGEDERERIDTQYF
DNA: TGTGCCAGCAGCCTACCCGACGGGGAGGATGAAAGGGAGAGGATAGATACGCAGTATTTT
J: TRBJ2-3
size: .
V: TRBV2
D: .

CDR3: CATQGGEKLFF
DNA: TGTGCCACGCAGGGAGGTGAAAAACTGTTTTTT
J: TRBJ1-4
size: .
V: TRBV10-3
D: .

CDR3: CASRTGQPTNYGYTF
DNA: TGTGCCAGCAGGACGGGACAGCCGACTAACTATGGCTACACCTTC
J: TRBJ1-2
size: .
V: TRBV6-5
D: TRBD1

CDR3: CASSPRGRQFF
DNA: TGTGCCAGCAGCCCTAGGGGCAGGCAGTTCTTC
J: TRBJ2-1
size: .
V: TRBV7-2
D: .

CDR3: CASSELGQGYQETQYF
DNA: TGTGCCAGCAGTGAATTAGGCCAGGGGTACCAAGAGACCCAGTACTTC
J: TRBJ2-5
size: .
V: TRBV6-1
D: .

CDR3: CASSYSIGLEAFF
DNA: TGTGCCAGCAGTTACTCGATCGGACTTGAAGCTTTCTTT
J: TRBJ1-1
size: few
V: TRBV6-5
D: .

CDR3: CASSYFRQGNEKLFF
DNA: TGTGCCAGCAGTTACTTCAGACAGGGGAATGAAAAACTGTTTTTT
J: TRBJ1-4
size: .
V: TRBV6-6
D: TRBD1

CDR3: CASSLVGVGSYEQYF
DNA: TGCGCCAGCAGCTTGGTCGGGGTTGGTTCCTACGAGCAGTACTTC
J: TRBJ2-7
size: .
V: TRBV5-1
D: .

CDR3: CASSQEYTSVREQYF
DNA: TGTGCCAGCAGCCAAGAGTATACTAGCGTCCGCGAGCAGTACTTC
J: TRBJ2-7
size: .
V: TRBV4-2
D: TRBD2

CDR3: CASTLRDRENYGYTF
DNA: TGTGCCAGCACCCTCCGGGACAGGGAGAACTATGGCTACACCTTC
J: TRBJ1-2
size: .
V: TRBV28
D: TRBD1

CDR3: CASSLDRGGGYTF
DNA: TGTGCCAGCAGTTTAGACAGGGGGGGTGGCTACACCTTC
J: TRBJ1-2
size: .
V: TRBV12-3/TRBV12-4
D: TRBD1

CDR3: CASRKGDMNTEAFF
DNA: TGTGCCAGCAGGAAGGGAGACATGAACACTGAAGCTTTCTTT
J: TRBJ1-1
size: .
V: TRBV11-2
D: .

CDR3: CAISEPGVQPQHF
DNA: TGTGCCATCAGTGAGCCGGGTGTTCAGCCCCAGCATTTT
J: TRBJ1-5
size: .
V: TRBV10-3
D: .

CDR3: CASSLGQISQPQHF
DNA: TGTGCCAGCAGCCTTGGACAGATCTCTCAACCCCAGCATTTT
J: TRBJ1-5
size: .
V: TRBV9
D: .

CDR3: CASRPSTGYTEAFF
DNA: TGTGCCAGCCGACCTAGTACGGGGTACACTGAAGCTTTCTTT
J: TRBJ1-1
size: .
V: TRBV9
D: .

CDR3: CASSSQGPYEQYF
DNA: TGTGCCAGCTCAAGTCAGGGCCCCTACGAGCAGTACTTC
J: TRBJ2-7
size: .
V: TRBV18
D: .

CDR3: CASSFGGAAYEQYF
DNA: TGCGCCAGCAGCTTTGGGGGGGCAGCCTACGAGCAGTACTTC
J: TRBJ2-7
size: .
V: TRBV5-1
D: .

CDR3: CASPRVARGNTIYF
DNA: TGTGCCAGCCCCAGGGTCGCGCGTGGAAACACCATATATTTT
J: TRBJ1-3
size: .
V: TRBV6-5
D: .

CDR3: CASSDETSGSGSTGELFF
DNA: TGTGCCAGCAGCGATGAGACTAGCGGGAGTGGTAGCACCGGGGAGCTGTTTTTT
J: TRBJ2-2
size: .
V: TRBV5-4
D: TRBD2

CDR3: CASSLRGMNTEAFF
DNA: TGTGCCAGCAGCTTACGAGGGATGAACACTGAAGCTTTCTTT
J: TRBJ1-1
size: .
V: TRBV11-3
D: .

CDR3: CASSVDPGTAYNEQFF
DNA: TGTGCCAGCAGCGTAGACCCCGGGACAGCTTACAATGAGCAGTTCTTC
J: TRBJ2-1
size: .
V: TRBV9
D: TRBD1

CDR3: CASAVGRNYGYTF
DNA: TGTGCCAGCGCTGTAGGCAGGAACTATGGCTACACCTTC
J: TRBJ1-2
size: .
V: TRBV11-2
D: .

CDR3: CASSASRGGNYGYTF
DNA: TGTGCCAGCAGTGCCTCCCGAGGCGGTAACTATGGCTACACCTTC
J: TRBJ1-2
size: .
V: TRBV6-4
D: .

CDR3: CASSDSGIRVTEAFF
DNA: TGCGCCAGCAGTGACTCCGGGATAAGGGTCACTGAAGCTTTCTTT
J: TRBJ1-1
size: .
V: TRBV10-1
D: .

CDR3: CASSSEGGYYGYTF
DNA: TGCGCCAGCAGCTCGGAGGGGGGGTATTATGGCTACACCTTC
J: TRBJ1-2
size: .
V: TRBV5-1
D: .

CDR3: CASSYGHRAEAFF
DNA: TGTGCCAGCAGCTATGGACACCGAGCTGAAGCTTTCTTT
J: TRBJ1-1
size: .
V: TRBV3-1/TRBV3-2
D: .

CDR3: CAWSVGLAGVGRGTQYF
DNA: TGTGCCTGGAGTGTAGGACTAGCGGGAGTAGGCCGGGGGACCCAGTACTTC
J: TRBJ2-5
size: .
V: TRBV30
D: TRBD2

CDR3: CASSLDPGADYGYTF
DNA: TGCGCCAGCAGCTTAGACCCAGGGGCAGACTATGGCTACACCTTC
J: TRBJ1-2
size: once
V: TRBV5-1
D: .